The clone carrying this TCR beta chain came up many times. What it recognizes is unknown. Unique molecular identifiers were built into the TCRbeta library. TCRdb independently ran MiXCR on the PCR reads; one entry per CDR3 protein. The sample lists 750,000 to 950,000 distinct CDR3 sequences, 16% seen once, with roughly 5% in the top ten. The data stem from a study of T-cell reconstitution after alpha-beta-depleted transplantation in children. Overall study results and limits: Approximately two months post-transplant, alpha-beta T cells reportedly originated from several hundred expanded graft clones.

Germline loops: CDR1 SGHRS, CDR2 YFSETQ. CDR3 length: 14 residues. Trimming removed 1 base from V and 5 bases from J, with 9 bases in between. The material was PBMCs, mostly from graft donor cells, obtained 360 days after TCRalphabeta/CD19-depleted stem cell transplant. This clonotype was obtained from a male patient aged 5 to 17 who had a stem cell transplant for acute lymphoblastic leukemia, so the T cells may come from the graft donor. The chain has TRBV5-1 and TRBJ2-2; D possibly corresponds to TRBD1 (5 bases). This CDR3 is CASSLYPGTGELFF. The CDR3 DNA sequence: TGCGCCAGCAGCTTGTACCCAGGGACCGGGGAGCTGTTTTTT.